The present T cell receptor beta chain was sequenced within a study of T cells in Graves' hyperthyroidism and ophthalmopathy. Study results and caveats: Most expanded thyroid clonotypes above 0.001 also appeared in blood.

Stable hyperthyroidism: no ophthalmopathy progression over 18 months of follow-up. Hyperthyroidism in the patients, aged 18 to 65, was newly diagnosed and under 2 months in duration. Patients showing uncontrolled infection, other autoimmune disease, pregnancy or lactation were ineligible. This clonotype was detected a few times. Its antigen is as yet unknown. Researchers amplified the TCR beta CDR3 regions from RNA transcripts. HTBI primers were used for first-round RT-PCR of the TCR CDR3. Using its own MiXCR run on the multiplex PCR reads, TCRdb lists one record per CDR3 protein. Among 700,000 or so distinct CDR3 sequences listed, 15% to 20% were seen once. V was pared by 4 bases and J by 3 bases, with 8 bases of the junction left unmatched. The germline gives CDR1 SGHRS, CDR2 YFSETQ. CDR3 length: 16 residues.

The V gene is TRBV5-1, the J gene TRBJ2-1, with 9 bases matching TRBD1. The receptor comes from a man aged 18 to 29 with Graves' hyperthyroidism. Material: blood. As DNA, the CDR3 is TGCGCCAGCAGCCCGGACGGGACAGGGTTCTACAATGAGCAGTTCTTC. Translated, it gives CASSPDGTGFYNEQFF.